The 16 T cell receptor beta chains listed next were all sequenced from one sample in a study of blood T cells in healthy people across ages. A J-beta primer mix and a sample-barcoded 5' primer were used in a second PCR of roughly 7 to 12 cycles. Each CDR3 protein gets one entry after TCRdb re-called the 5' RACE reads with MiXCR. The sample holds roughly 1.9 million distinct CDR3 sequences, roughly two fifths seen once. Sequenced input: blood. These receptors were obtained from a human donor in good health.

The rearrangement joins TRBV5-1 to TRBJ2-3; 7 bases line up with TRBD2. Per germline, CDR1 SGHRS and CDR2 YFSETQ. V gave up 1 base and J gave up 1 base; unmatched junction bases: 3. The CDR3 length is 15 residues. This chain's CDR3 is CASSLTSVGTDTQYF. The DNA for the CDR3 is TGCGCCAGCAGCTTGACTAGCGTGGGCACAGATACGCAGTATTTT.

This clonotype was counted at least ten times. The chain employs TRBV7-2 and TRBJ2-7; D call uncertain. Germline assignment: CDR1 SGHTA and CDR2 FQGNSA. The CDR3 is 14 residues long. The V end was cut by 2 bases, the J end by 4 bases, with 12 bases between. The CDR3 region has the DNA TGTGCCAGCAGCTTAACTGCAGATAGTTACGAGCAGTACTTC. As protein: CASSLTADSYEQYF.

V and J are TRBV2 and TRBJ2-5; D perhaps matches TRBD2 (7 bases). Trimming pared 8 bases from V and 4 bases from J, leaving 17 bases between. This CDR3 contains 14 residues. Germline V gene sequence: CDR1 SNHLY, CDR2 FYNNEI. CDR3 nucleotides: TGTGCCAGCTCCCGGGGGGCTACCGCAGAGACCCAGTACTTC. It specifies CASSRGATAETQYF. The full variable domain, rest sourced from reference TRBV2 and TRBJ2-5, is EPEVTQTPSHQVTQMGQEVILRCVPISNHLYFYWYRQILGQKVEFLVSFYNNEISEKSEIFDDQFSVERPDGSNFTLKIRSTKLEDSAMYFCASSRGATAETQYFGPGTRLLVL.

The chain has TRBV27 and TRBJ1-2; 8 nucleotides line up with TRBD1. The CDR3 is made up of 16 amino acids. Looked up from germline, CDR1 is MNHEY and CDR2 is SMNVEV (reference sequence). The trim removed 0 bases at V and 8 bases at J, leaving 11 bases unmatched. The CDR3 sequence is CASSLSDPGGEGGYTF. The DNA of the CDR3 is TGTGCCAGCAGTTTATCTGACCCAGGGGGCGAGGGGGGCTACACCTTC.

The J gene is TRBJ2-1, the V gene TRBV7-9, with TRBD2 matching 12 bases. V was pared by 3 bases and J by 6 bases, with 3 bases of the junction left unmatched. The CDR3 runs 15 residues. The germline CDR1 and CDR2 sequences are SEHNR and FQNEAQ (reference sequence). The CDR3: CASSFRTSGVNEQFF. The CDR3 coding sequence is TGTGCCAGCAGCTTCAGGACTAGCGGGGTCAATGAGCAGTTCTTC. The entire variable domain, with the rest obtained from reference TRBV7-9 and TRBJ2-1, is as follows: DTGVSQNPRHKITKRGQNVTFRCDPISEHNRLYWYRQTLGQGPEFLTYFQNEAQLEKSRLLSDRFSAERPKGSFSTLEIQRTEQGDSAMYLCASSFRTSGVNEQFFGPGTRLTVL.

V is TRBV6-2 or TRBV6-3 and J is TRBJ1-1; D remains ambiguous. The V gene's germline CDR1 is MNHEY and CDR2 SVGEGT. The germline V and J ends were trimmed by 3 bases and 1 base, with 9 bases remaining between them. The CDR3 consists of 14 residues. CDR3 protein: CASSYYLGNTEAFF. Written as DNA, the CDR3 is TGTGCCAGCAGTTATTATTTAGGGAACACTGAAGCTTTCTTT.

There are many counts of this clonotype. CDR3 in DNA: TGCAGTGCTTCAGGGACAGGGGTAACCTACGAGCAGTACTTC. Translating gives CSASGTGVTYEQYF. The rearrangement uses TRBV20-1 and TRBJ2-7; 10 positions match TRBD1. The CDR3 is 14 amino acids. The trim removed 5 bases at V and 2 bases at J, leaving 6 bases unmatched. Germline CDR1 and CDR2: DFQATT and SNEGSKA (reference sequence).

Worth noting for this clonotype: Lacking the conserved final phenylalanine or tryptophan, this CDR3 likely reflects a read error. The DNA is omitted, as the CDR3 cannot be located on it reliably, and the CDR3 follows TCRdb's listing. V is TRBV7-2 and J is TRBJ1-2. Including both end residues, the CDR3 is 14 amino acids long. Germline values: CDR1 SGHTA, CDR2 FQGNSA. The CDR3 here is CASSPAVGEWGCTS.

The J gene is TRBJ2-3, the V gene TRBV5-1; D not certain. This CDR3 is 14 amino acids long. Germline V lookup: CDR1 SGHRS, CDR2 YFSETQ. Trimming stripped 7 bases from V and 2 bases from J, with 14 bases between. The CDR3 nucleotides are TGCGCCAGCGGCCCCTGGGGTGCCACAGATACGCAGTATTTT. Protein: CASGPWGATDTQYF.

This clonotype was counted ten times or more. This chain joins TRBV7-2 and TRBJ2-1, with TRBD2 identical over 15 bases. This CDR3 has 16 amino acids. Germline CDR1 is SGHTA and CDR2 is FQGNSA. The V segment lost 5 bases and the J segment 6 bases; nucleotides outside the gene matches: 5. The CDR3: CASSPPGLAGGNEQFF. As DNA, the CDR3 is TGTGCCAGCAGCCCTCCGGGACTAGCGGGGGGCAATGAGCAGTTCTTC.

Here the CDR3 DNA reads TGCGCCAGCAGCCAAGGGCGGGGTAACAATCAGCCCCAGCATTTT. Amino acid sequence: CASSQGRGNNQPQHF. The chain links TRBV4-1 to TRBJ1-5; D unresolved. CDR1 and CDR2 from the germline V gene are MGHRA and YSYEKL. CDR3 length: 15 residues. Trimming removed 1 base from V and 3 bases from J, with 10 bases in between.

For this clonotype: A much larger clone differs from this one at a single base, so this may be a read error. The chain joins TRBV12-5 to TRBJ2-4, with D hard to call. Germline V gene lookup returns CDR1 LGHNT and CDR2 FRNRAP. Trimming took 2 bases from V and 13 from J, leaving 15 bases between them. This CDR3 is 13 amino acids long. In DNA form, the CDR3 reads TGTGCTAGTGGTTTGCTAGACCGGTATGAGCAGTACTTC. Protein sequence: CASGLLDRYEQYF.

Regarding this clonotype: Since a much larger clone is just one base distant, this may be a read error. This rearrangement joins TRBV6-2 or TRBV6-3 to TRBJ1-2, with a weak D call TRBD1 (6 bases). Between the trimmed V and J ends, which lost 2 bases and 4 bases, there was a span of 8 bases. CDR1 and CDR2 (germline): MNHEY, SVGEGT. CDR3 length: 13 amino acids. CDR3 loop: CASSYGTIYGYTF. DNA for the CDR3: TGTGCCAGCAGTTACGGGACAATCTATGGCTACACCTTC.

In this sample, this clonotype turned up a few times. The genes are TRBV4-3 and TRBJ2-2; TRBD2 is a possible D gene (6 bases). Germline CDR1 LGHNA, CDR2 YSLEER. This CDR3 comprises 13 residues. Trimming pared 1 base from V and 7 bases from J, leaving 7 bases between. This CDR3 reads CASSQGGDGELFF. The CDR3 nucleotides read TGCGCCAGCAGCCAAGGGGGGGACGGGGAGCTGTTTTTT.

This clonotype has a handful of counts. The chain combines TRBV20-1 with TRBJ1-1, with 8 positions matching TRBD1. Germline CDR1 reads DFQATT; CDR2 reads SNEGSKA (reference sequence). V shed 5 bases, J shed 4 bases, and the junction held 15 bases outside the gene matches. The CDR3 is 16 amino acids. The CDR3 DNA reads TGCAGTGCTTGCACGGACAGGGAGGTGTGGAGCACTGAAGCTTTCTTT. It yields the protein CSACTDREVWSTEAFF.

In its sample, this clonotype was seen a few times. J is TRBJ2-6 and V is TRBV5-4, with D perhaps being TRBD1 or TRBD2 (5 bases each). Trimming took off 4 bases at V and 0 bases at J, with 14 bases between the two ends. The CDR3 length is 17 residues. Per germline, CDR1 SGHNT and CDR2 YYREEE (reference sequence). CDR3 amino acids: CASSHPGRYSGANVLTF. As DNA, the CDR3 is TGTGCCAGCAGCCATCCGGGACGGTACTCTGGGGCCAACGTCCTGACTTTC. Full variable domain (rest looked up from reference TRBV5-4 and TRBJ2-6): ETGVTQSPTHLIKTRGQQVTLRCSSQSGHNTVSWYQQALGQGPQFIFQYYREEENGRGNFPPRFSGLQFPNYSSELNVNALELDDSALYLCASSHPGRYSGANVLTFGAGSRLTVL.